The 15 T cell receptor beta chains listed next were all sequenced from one sample in a study of molecular identifiers for immune sequencing clone quantification. TCRdb re-analysed the PCR reads in MiXCR, keeping a single row per CDR3 protein. The sample lists under 600,000 distinct CDR3 sequences, roughly a fifth occurring once. The sequencing input was naive CD8+ T cells from blood, with Jurkat cell RNA spiked in. Subset specified: FACS-sorted CD8+CD4-CCR7+CD45RA+ naive T cells. Source of these receptors: a human donor in good health. Some libraries in this study had Jurkat cell RNA spiked in.

There are many counts of this clonotype. The rearrangement uses TRBV11-2 and TRBJ2-6; unclear D gene. The length of the CDR3 is 16 residues. V was trimmed by 1 base and J by 5 bases, leaving 12 bases between them. CDR1 SGHAT and CDR2 FQNNGV come from the germline V gene. In DNA form, the CDR3 reads TGTGCCAGCAGCTTAGTTTGGGATAGTAGGGCCAACGTCCTGACTTTC. Its protein is CASSLVWDSRANVLTF.

This clonotype was found a few times. The chain is built from TRBV19 and TRBJ2-1; D unresolved. The germline gives CDR1 LNHDA, CDR2 SQIVND (reference sequence). The CDR3 covers 15 residues. The germline V and J ends were trimmed by 3 bases and 8 bases, with 17 bases remaining between them. The chain's CDR3 is CASSIDSSARDEQFF. The CDR3 nucleotides read TGTGCCAGTAGTATCGATAGCTCTGCCCGCGATGAGCAGTTCTTC.

This clonotype was seen at least ten times. The gene calls are TRBV7-6 and TRBJ2-7; 7 positions match TRBD1. The CDR3 totals 15 residues. In germline, CDR1 is SGHVS, CDR2 FNYEAQ. J lost 1 base, V lost 1 base, and 4 bases had no gene match. The CDR3 DNA reads as TGTGCCAGCAGCTTAGGGGCAGGGGGTTCCTACGAGCAGTACTTC. It translates to CASSLGAGGSYEQYF.

For the CDR3, the DNA is TGTGCCAGCAGTTATCATCCCGGGACAGGGGATTATAGCAATCAGCCCCAGCATTTT. It yields the protein CASSYHPGTGDYSNQPQHF. The chain joins TRBV12-3 or TRBV12-4 to TRBJ1-5, with 10 bases lining up with TRBD1. The CDR3 spans 19 residues. V shed 4 bases and J 0 bases; nucleotides not matched to a gene: 12.

This chain links TRBV11-3 with TRBJ1-1; D unclear. From germline, CDR1 is SGHNT and CDR2 YENEEA. The CDR3 length is 14 residues. V was shortened by 2 bases and J by 2 bases, with 9 bases between the two germline ends. CDR3: CASSLRSRNTEAFF. The DNA for the CDR3 is TGTGCCAGCAGCTTACGGTCAAGAAACACTGAAGCTTTCTTT. Based on the CDR3 plus reference TRBV11-3 and TRBJ1-1, the full variable domain is EAGVVQSPRYKIIEKKQPVAFWCNPISGHNTLYWYLQNLGQGPELLIRYENEEAVDDSQLPKDRFSAERLKGVDSTLKIQPAELGDSAVYLCASSLRSRNTEAFFGQGTRLTVV.

This clonotype was observed a handful of times. For the CDR3, the DNA is TGTGCCAGCAGCCCGATCCAATACACGACCCTATCCTACGAGCAGTACTTC. Protein sequence: CASSPIQYTTLSYEQYF. The genes are TRBV7-9 and TRBJ2-7; D ambiguous. The CDR3 is 17 residues long. With 5 bases removed from V and 1 base from J, the gap between germline ends came to 21 bases. Germline lookup yields CDR1 SEHNR and CDR2 FQNEAQ (reference sequence).

This clonotype has at least ten counts. The chain uses TRBV19 and TRBJ2-2; 9 bases are a match to TRBD2. This CDR3 is 15 amino acids long. V gave up 7 bases and J gave up 5 bases; unmatched junction bases: 8. The germline CDR1 and CDR2 sequences are LNHDA and SQIVND (reference sequence). As DNA, the CDR3 is TGTGCCAGTACTCCGGGTCTAGCGGGAACCGGGGAGCTGTTTTTT. This encodes CASTPGLAGTGELFF.

With respect to this clonotype: A read error may be the cause here, since a much bigger clone is one base away. The chain links TRBV7-2 to TRBJ2-7, with D possibly being TRBD1 or TRBD2 (7 bases each). CDR1 SGHTA and CDR2 FQGNSA come from the germline V gene. This CDR3 spans 14 amino acids. The CDR3 coding sequence is TGTGCCAGCAGCATTTCCCAGGGGGGGTACGAGCGGTACTTC. This encodes CASSISQGGYERYF.

This clonotype was seen ten or more times. The chain is built from TRBV11-2 and TRBJ2-7, with D possibly matching TRBD1 (6 bases). Trimming shortened V by 5 bases and J by 6 bases, and 23 bases separated the two germline ends. Germline CDR1 SGHAT, CDR2 FQNNGV. This CDR3 has 16 amino acids. CDR3 loop: CASSPIPGAALGEQYF. CDR3 DNA: TGTGCCAGCAGCCCTATCCCAGGGGCAGCCCTCGGCGAGCAGTACTTC. Supplemented by reference TRBV11-2 and TRBJ2-7, the full variable domain reads EAGVAQSPRYKIIEKRQSVAFWCNPISGHATLYWYQQILGQGPKLLIQFQNNGVVDDSQLPKDRFSAERLKGVDSTLKIQPAKLEDSAVYLCASSPIPGAALGEQYFGPGTRLTVT.

This clonotype was observed many times. The chain links TRBV11-2 to TRBJ2-1; D is ambiguous. Germline CDR1 and CDR2: SGHAT and FQNNGV. The CDR3 has 10 amino acids. V lost 4 bases to trimming and J lost 8 bases, with 3 bases between them. The CDR3 DNA sequence: TGTGCCAGCAGCTCGCATGAGCAGTTCTTC. Its protein product is CASSSHEQFF.

This clonotype was seen only a few times. The V and J genes are TRBV2 and TRBJ2-5; TRBD1 matches 7 bases. The junction had 3 bases not matched to a gene; V was cut back by 3 bases and J by 2 bases. CDR3 length equals 14 residues. The germline V gene encodes CDR1 SNHLY and CDR2 FYNNEI. This CDR3 reads CASSEWDRQETQYF. CDR3 DNA: TGTGCCAGCAGTGAGTGGGACAGACAAGAGACCCAGTACTTC.

This clonotype was seen more than once but under ten times. The chain is built from TRBV27 and TRBJ2-3, with 9 positions matching TRBD2. V dropped 2 bases and J dropped 7; count of bases not matched to a gene: 10. The CDR3 has 16 residues. The germline gives CDR1 MNHEY, CDR2 SMNVEV (reference sequence). CDR3 sequence reads: CASSLAAGLALNTQYF. CDR3 DNA: TGTGCCAGCAGTTTAGCGGCGGGACTAGCTTTAAATACGCAGTATTTT.

As concerns this clonotype: This CDR3 is missing its conserved last phenylalanine or tryptophan, likely due to a read error. This chain uses TRBV5-6 with TRBJ1-2, with 7 positions matching TRBD1. CDR1 SGHDT and CDR2 YYEEEE come from the germline V gene. With V trimmed by 0 bases and J by 5 bases, 10 bases remained unmatched. The CDR3 runs to 16 residues. CDR3 sequence (DNA): TGTGCCAGCAGCTTGGAATCGTCAGGGGGACTATATGGCTACACCCTC. Protein sequence: CASSLESSGGLYGYTL.

Concerning this clonotype itself: This may stem from a read error, because a much larger clone lies one nucleotide away. The chain couples TRBV13 to TRBJ1-6; weak D call: TRBD1 (6 bases). CDR1 and CDR2 (germline): PRHDT, FYEKMQ (reference sequence). The CDR3 length is 15 residues. V gave up 6 bases and J gave up 5 bases, with 14 bases separating them. CDR3 nucleotides: TGTGCCAGCAGTCTGACAGGCGACCATAATTCACCCCTCCACTTT. This sequence encodes CASSLTGDHNSPLHF.

This chain uses TRBV25-1 with TRBJ2-1; 8 nucleotides match TRBD1. The V gene's germline CDR1 is MGHDK and CDR2 SYGVNS. After removal of 8 bases from V and 6 bases from J, the junction contained 3 bases not matched to a gene. The length of the CDR3 is 12 residues. The CDR3: CASWDRPNEQFF. The DNA for the CDR3 is TGTGCCAGCTGGGACAGGCCCAATGAGCAGTTCTTC.